Described below is a single T cell receptor (beta chain) sequence and its context. Looked up from germline, CDR1 is LGHNT and CDR2 is FRNRAP. V was clipped by 5 bases and J by 6 bases, with 8 bases between them. CDR3 length: 13 residues. Clones were read by immunoSEQ multiplex PCR, and TCRdb kept only the in-frame ones, dropping some. The sample lists roughly 100,000 clones; approximately 81% were seen once. The data were obtained in a study of T cell responses to AZD1222 COVID-19 vaccine. For the study at large: The analysis combined second doses at about 4 or about 12 weeks.

This TCR was sampled from an adult in good health. V and J are TRBV12-5 and TRBJ1-6; possibly TRBD1 for D (5 bases). The sample consisted of peripheral blood, taken on day 0 of AZD1222 vaccination. CDR3 sequence reads: CASGRDSNSPLHF. Here the CDR3 DNA reads TGTGCTAGTGGTCGGGACTCTAATTCACCCCTCCACTTT.